The 15 T cell receptor beta chains in this list originate from one sample, sequenced in a study of metastatic and nonmetastatic thyroid tumors. Thyroid surgery was preceded by no treatment in any patient. TCRdb recomputed clones from the PCR reads via MiXCR. Of over 5,000 clones listed, roughly 34% were seen once; the top ten hold 35%. The source material was adjacent normal tissue. The receptors here all came from a female donor with papillary thyroid cancer or a benign thyroid nodule (not recorded which). Some clones in this sample may be carry-over from other donors' samples.

V gene TRBV11-2 combines with J gene TRBJ2-3, with TRBD2 matching over 8 bases. CDR3 length equals 15 residues. Germline trimming cut 2 bases from V and 6 bases from J; bases unmatched to any gene: 7. CDR1 and CDR2 (germline): SGHAT, FQNNGV. CDR3 region: CASSLRGGRPDTQYF. The CDR3 DNA follows: TGTGCCAGCAGCTTACGGGGGGGCAGACCGGATACGCAGTATTTT.

This clone was counted only a few times. This rearrangement joins TRBV6-1 to TRBJ1-6; the D is unclear. With 9 bases removed from V and 7 bases from J, the gap between germline ends came to 16 bases. The CDR3 covers 14 residues. The germline V gene encodes CDR1 MNHNS and CDR2 SASEGT. CDR3 nucleotide sequence: TGTGCCAGTAATATCTCTCCGGGAAATTCACCCCTCCACTTT. Its protein product is CASNISPGNSPLHF.

This clone was observed a handful of times. The chain employs TRBV11-1 and TRBJ2-2; 12 bases match TRBD2. The CDR3 runs to 17 residues. After removal of 3 bases from V and 3 bases from J, the junction contained 5 bases not matched to a gene. Germline CDR1 reads SGHAT; CDR2 reads FQDESV (reference sequence). CDR3 nucleotides: TGTGCCAGCAGCTTTCCGACTAGCGGGAGAGACACCGGGGAGCTGTTTTTT. This translates into CASSFPTSGRDTGELFF. Combining the CDR3 with reference TRBV11-1 and TRBJ2-2 gives the whole variable domain EAEVAQSPRYKITEKSQAVAFWCDPISGHATLYWYRQILGQGPELLVQFQDESVVDDSQLPKDRFSAERLKGVDSTLKIQPAELGDSAMYLCASSFPTSGRDTGELFFGEGSRLTVL.

This clone appeared a few times. This chain connects TRBV20-1 to TRBJ2-3, with 7 bases matching TRBD2. CDR1 DFQATT and CDR2 SNEGSKA come from the germline V gene (reference sequence). The CDR3 loop spans 14 amino acids. J gave up 1 base and V 6 bases, and 7 bases lay outside the gene matches. The CDR3 nucleotides read TGCAGTGCATGGGACGCGGGGGGCACAGATACGCAGTATTTT. Protein sequence: CSAWDAGGTDTQYF.

The chain couples TRBV7-9 to TRBJ2-7; TRBD1 might be the D (6 bases). The V gene lost 2 bases and the J gene lost 3 bases, with 11 bases spanning the gap. Germline loops: CDR1 SEHNR, CDR2 FQNEAQ (reference sequence). The CDR3 runs to 14 residues. The DNA of the CDR3 is TGTGCCAGCAGCTTAAATCCAGGGGACTACGAGCAGTACTTC. Translation gives CASSLNPGDYEQYF.

The sample holds a few counts of this clone. The junction shows a germline mismatch at one end, possibly a read error. The chain joins TRBV27 to TRBJ1-2, with 8 bases lining up with TRBD1. The CDR3 is 16 residues long. The germline gives CDR1 MNHEY, CDR2 SMNVEV (reference sequence). For the CDR3, the DNA is TGTGTCAGCAGTTTATATGGACAGGGCCCCCTTTATGGCTACACCTTC. Protein product: CVSSLYGQGPLYGYTF.

This clone occurred a few times. V and J are TRBV27 and TRBJ1-1, with D unclear. This CDR3 spans 13 amino acids. The V and J ends lost 5 bases and 1 base respectively, with 8 bases between them. Germline CDR1 and CDR2: MNHEY and SMNVEV (reference sequence). CDR3 nucleotides: TGTGCCAGCAGTCCTGAGGGGAACACTGAAGCTTTCTTT. Translation: CASSPEGNTEAFF.

The rearrangement links TRBV6-1 to TRBJ2-7; TRBD1 matches 7 bases. This CDR3 has 15 amino acids. The V segment lost 4 bases and the J segment 3 bases; nucleotides outside the gene matches: 9. The germline V gene encodes CDR1 MNHNS and CDR2 SASEGT. The CDR3 region is CASSVYPQGDYEQYF. CDR3 coding DNA: TGTGCCAGCAGTGTGTATCCCCAGGGGGACTACGAGCAGTACTTC.

This clone was observed a few times. The chain employs TRBV28 and TRBJ1-1, with a possible D match to TRBD1 (6 bases). The germline V gene has CDR1 MDHEN and CDR2 SYDVKM. The V and J ends lost 6 bases and 4 bases respectively, with 15 bases between them. CDR3 length equals 14 residues. The CDR3 loop is CASSSTGRGTEAFF. CDR3 DNA: TGTGCCAGCAGCTCGACAGGAAGGGGCACTGAAGCTTTCTTT.

The rearrangement uses TRBV12-5 and TRBJ2-7, with TRBD1 matching 10 bases. Germline V lookup: CDR1 LGHNT, CDR2 FRNRAP. The CDR3 is 12 residues long. The V gene end was trimmed by 6 bases and the J gene end by 4 bases; junction bases not matched to a gene: 0. Here the CDR3 DNA reads TGTGCTAGTGGGGGACAGGGGTACGAGCAGTACTTC. Amino acid sequence: CASGGQGYEQYF.

This clone showed up just a few times. This chain uses TRBV20-1 with TRBJ1-2; D not resolved. CDR3 length: 13 residues. V gave up 3 bases and J gave up 2 bases, with 10 bases separating them. CDR1 and CDR2 (germline): DFQATT, SNEGSKA (reference sequence). The CDR3, as DNA: TGCAGTGCTAGGGAGGAAGGAAACTATGGCTACACCTTC. Translated, it gives CSAREEGNYGYTF.

Relative to its sample, this clone is medium-sized. The chain employs TRBV5-6 and TRBJ2-3; no definite D call. Trimming stripped 3 bases from V and 2 bases from J, with 16 bases between. This CDR3 region has 16 residues. The germline V gene encodes CDR1 SGHDT and CDR2 YYEEEE. In DNA form, the CDR3 reads TGTGCCAGCAGCTCTGCTGACATCAGTATCACAGATACGCAGTATTTT. This sequence encodes CASSSADISITDTQYF.

This clone was seen a few times. The CDR3 loop is CASSPGGGRTF. The CDR3 DNA is TGTGCCAGCAGCCCAGGAGGGGGCAGGACCTTC. This chain joins TRBV11-3 and TRBJ1-2; TRBD1 aligns across 7 bases. Looked up from germline, CDR1 is SGHNT and CDR2 is YENEEA. This CDR3 spans 11 amino acids. The junction had 8 bases not matched to a gene; V was cut back by 5 bases and J by 14 bases. Drawing the rest from reference TRBV11-3 and TRBJ1-2, the complete variable domain is EAGVVQSPRYKIIEKKQPVAFWCNPISGHNTLYWYLQNLGQGPELLIRYENEEAVDDSQLPKDRFSAERLKGVDSTLKIQPAELGDSAVYLCASSPGGGRTFGSGTRLTVV.

A few counts support this clone. This chain links TRBV6-1 with TRBJ1-1; 7 bases are shared with TRBD1. With V trimmed by 6 bases and J by 6 bases, 7 bases remained unmatched. The CDR3 totals 13 residues. The V gene's germline CDR1 is MNHNS and CDR2 SASEGT. CDR3 in amino acids: CASSPDRDAEAFF. As DNA, the CDR3 is TGTGCCAGCAGCCCAGACAGGGACGCTGAAGCTTTCTTT.

The rearrangement joins TRBV4-1 to TRBJ1-6; D may be TRBD1 (5 bases). The V and J ends lost 3 bases and 2 bases respectively, with 8 bases between them. CDR1 and CDR2 from the germline V gene are MGHRA and YSYEKL. The CDR3 consists of 15 residues. In DNA, the CDR3 is TGCGCCAGCAGCCAGGGGACCACCTATAATTCACCCCTCCACTTT. It encodes CASSQGTTYNSPLHF.